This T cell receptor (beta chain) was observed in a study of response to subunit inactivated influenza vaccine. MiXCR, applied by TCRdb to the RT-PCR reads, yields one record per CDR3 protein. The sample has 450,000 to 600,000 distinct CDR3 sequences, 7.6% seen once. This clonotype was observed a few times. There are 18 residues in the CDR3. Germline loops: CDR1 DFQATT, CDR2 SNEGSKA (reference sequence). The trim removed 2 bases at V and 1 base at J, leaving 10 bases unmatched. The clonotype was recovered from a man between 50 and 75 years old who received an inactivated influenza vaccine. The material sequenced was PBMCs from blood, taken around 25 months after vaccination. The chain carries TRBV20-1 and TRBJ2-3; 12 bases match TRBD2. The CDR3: CSARLGTSGGLRTDTQYF. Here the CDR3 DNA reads TGCAGTGCTAGATTAGGAACTAGCGGGGGGCTCCGCACAGATACGCAGTATTTT.